What follows describes a single TCR beta chain. As yet, its antigen is unknown. This entry belongs to a study of T cells in Graves' hyperthyroidism and ophthalmopathy. The study, taken as a whole, reports: Researchers found most expanded thyroid clonotypes above 0.001 in blood as well. The model's output predicted ophthalmopathy at a median of around 6.9 months prior to onset.

These patients, aged 18 to 65, had recently diagnosed hyperthyroidism lasting under 2 months. It was RNA transcripts that yielded the amplified TCR beta CDR3 regions. Researchers ran a first-round RT-PCR on the TCR CDR3 using the HTBI primer set. TCRdb independently ran MiXCR on the multiplex PCR reads; one entry per CDR3 protein. Among a few hundred thousand distinct CDR3 sequences, around 20% were seen once, and the ten largest hold approximately 40%. Germline V CDR1 and CDR2: SGHVS, FNYEAQ. Trimming removed 3 bases from V and 4 bases from J, with 13 bases in between. The CDR3 is 15 residues long. The sequence was obtained from a man between 40 and 49 years old with Graves' hyperthyroidism. Material: blood. The genes are TRBV7-6 and TRBJ1-3, with a possible D match to TRBD1 (6 bases). This CDR3 is CASSLAGAGGNTIYF. CDR3 bases: TGTGCCAGCAGCTTGGCAGGGGCAGGAGGAAACACCATATATTTT. Full variable domain (remainder filled in from reference TRBV7-6 and TRBJ1-3): GAGVSQSPRYKVTKRGQDVALRCDPISGHVSLYWYRQALGQGPEFLTYFNYEAQQDKSGLPNDRFSAERPEGSISTLTIQRTEQRDSAMYRCASSLAGAGGNTIYFGEGSWLTVV.